This T cell receptor (beta chain) derives from a study of CD8+CD57+ T cells in acquired aplastic anemia. Turning to the study itself: The average for DNA from sorted CD4+ and CD8+ cells was 2.5 to 4 ug. Points from the study as a whole: Around 30 sequences, all CD8+ CDR3, were shared between patients and controls. A significant difference in CD8+ Simpson's diversity between patients and controls was not found.

The TCR beta profiling, which covered VDJ combination and CDR3 sequence, was carried out using genomic DNA as the template. TCRdb recomputed calls from the reads with MiXCR, one row per CDR3 protein. The table records some 280,000 distinct CDR3 sequences, roughly half of them present only once. As regards this clonotype: The antigen is not known.

This CDR3 comprises 16 residues. CDR1 and CDR2 from the germline V gene are SGHTA and FQGNSA. V gave up 3 bases and J gave up 0 bases, with 12 bases separating them. This rearrangement joins TRBV7-2 to TRBJ2-1; D is perhaps TRBD1 (5 bases). The TCR was taken from a human donor with severe aplastic anemia or a healthy control (not recorded which). Sequencing used sorted CD4+, CD8+, or CD8+CD57+ T cells (not recorded which) from PBMCs. CDR3 sequence: CASSFHRDSSYNEQFF. For the CDR3, the DNA is TGTGCCAGCAGCTTCCACAGAGACAGCTCCTACAATGAGCAGTTCTTC.